The 9 T cell receptor beta chains presented below share a single source sample, sequenced in a study of blood T cell repertoires in COVID-19. Assay used: immunoSEQ multiplex PCR; TCRdb lists only in-frame clones, some missing. The sample carries 68,000 or so clones, around nine tenths recorded once. Source material: peripheral blood. These receptors were taken from a man aged 50 or older with active COVID-19.

For the CDR3, the DNA is TGTGCCAGCGGGAGACTCTTCACCGGGGAGCTGTTTTTT. The encoded protein is CASGRLFTGELFF. This sequence joins TRBV27 and TRBJ2-2, with D perhaps TRBD2 (5 bases). The CDR3 is 13 amino acids. V lost 8 bases and J 4 bases, leaving 11 bases between the germline ends. The germline V gene has CDR1 MNHEY and CDR2 SMNVEV (reference sequence).

In its sample, this clone was seen once. The V call is TRBV18, the J call TRBJ2-5, with TRBD2 identical over 8 bases. Germline V lookup: CDR1 KGHSH, CDR2 LQKENI. This CDR3 spans 15 amino acids. V lost 6 bases and J lost 1; bases outside the gene matches: 7. The CDR3 sequence is CASSMGLAGQETQYF. As DNA, the CDR3 is TGTGCCAGCTCGATGGGGCTAGCGGGCCAAGAGACCCAGTACTTC.

This rearrangement joins TRBV5-1 to TRBJ2-7; 10 nucleotides align to TRBD2. The CDR3 length is 14 residues. V shed 4 bases, J shed 4 bases, and the junction held 5 bases outside the gene matches. The germline V gene encodes CDR1 SGHRS and CDR2 YFSETQ. The CDR3 reads CASSRAGGEYEQYF. As DNA, the CDR3 is TGCGCCAGCAGCCGAGCGGGAGGGGAGTACGAGCAGTACTTC. Using reference TRBV5-1 and TRBJ2-7 for the parts outside the CDR3, the full variable domain is KAGVTQTPRYLIKTRGQQVTLSCSPISGHRSVSWYQQTPGQGLQFLFEYFSETQRNKGNFPGRFSGRQFSNSRSEMNVSTLELGDSALYLCASSRAGGEYEQYFGPGTRLTVT.

This chain joins TRBV18 and TRBJ2-7; 8 positions match TRBD2. Germline V CDR1 and CDR2: KGHSH, LQKENI. This CDR3 region has 15 residues. Trimming at V came to 6 bases and at J to 0 bases, leaving 7 bases not matched to a gene. The CDR3 here is CASSPGRGDSYEQYF. The CDR3 DNA reads as TGTGCCAGCTCTCCCGGGAGGGGCGACTCCTACGAGCAGTACTTC.

This clone came up once. The genes are TRBV30 and TRBJ1-3, with 12 bases that match TRBD1. Germline trimming cut 3 bases from V and 4 bases from J; bases unmatched to any gene: 10. The CDR3 sequence is 17 residues long. The germline V gene has CDR1 GTSNPN and CDR2 SVGIG (reference sequence). The CDR3 bases are TGTGCCTGGAGCCCACGGGACAGGGGGCGGGTAGGAAACACCATATATTTT. It specifies CAWSPRDRGRVGNTIYF.

Remarks on this clone: The sample carries other DNA sequences with the same CDR3. The chain combines TRBV7-2 with TRBJ1-1, with D unclear. The CDR3 runs 14 residues. Trimming left V 1 base short and J 2 bases short, with 8 bases between. Looked up from germline, CDR1 is SGHTA and CDR2 is FQGNSA. The DNA of the CDR3 is TGTGCCAGCAGCTTAGGTCGGGGAAACACTGAAGCTTTCTTT. As protein: CASSLGRGNTEAFF.

The V gene is TRBV12-3 or TRBV12-4, the J gene TRBJ1-5; D may be TRBD1 (6 bases). The CDR3 sequence is 13 residues long. V gave up 0 bases and J gave up 14 bases, with 14 bases separating them. CDR3 in DNA: TGTGCCAGCAGTTTAGCGGTGAACAGGGTCAAGCATTTT. As protein: CASSLAVNRVKHF.

This clone was seen once. CDR3 sequence (DNA): TGTGCCAGCTCACCCACAGGGGACTATGGCTACACCTTC. Translating it yields CASSPTGDYGYTF. J is TRBJ1-2 and V is TRBV18; the match to TRBD1 covers 7 bases. V trimming: 3 bases; J trimming: 3 bases; junction bases outside the gene matches: 1. Germline assignment: CDR1 KGHSH and CDR2 LQKENI. The CDR3 is 13 residues long.

This clone was found a few times. This chain joins TRBV7-2 and TRBJ2-7; 7 bases are a match to TRBD1. CDR3 size: 14 residues. Looked up from germline, CDR1 is SGHTA and CDR2 is FQGNSA. The J segment lost 2 bases and the V segment lost 5 bases, leaving 6 bases of the junction unmatched. CDR3 nucleotide sequence: TGTGCCAGCAGCGAAACGACAGGGACCTACGAGCAGTACTTC. Protein product: CASSETTGTYEQYF.